Shown below are 9 T cell receptor beta chains from a single sample sequenced in a study of control samples from healthy donors and cancer patients. The protocol was immunoSEQ multiplex PCR, while the TCRdb copy is restricted to in-frame clones and leaves out a portion. The data show 350,000 to 450,000 clones, with over 75% seen just once and just under 6.5% held by the top ten. Material: PBMCs. These receptors originate from a man between 40 and 49 years old with head and neck cancer.

This chain joins TRBV7-2 and TRBJ2-5, with 9 bases aligning to TRBD2. Germline trimming cut 8 bases from V and 5 bases from J; bases unmatched to any gene: 12. Germline-derived CDR1 and CDR2 are SGHTA and FQGNSA. The CDR3 totals 15 residues. The DNA of the CDR3 is TGTGCCAGCCGACCGGGGCTAGCGGGGCGGGAGACCCAGTACTTC. Protein: CASRPGLAGRETQYF.

The chain joins TRBV19 to TRBJ1-2, with 7 bases matching TRBD1. Germline V gene data show CDR1 as LNHDA and CDR2 as SQIVND (reference sequence). The CDR3 is 13 amino acids. With V trimmed by 8 bases and J by 0 bases, 3 bases remained unmatched. The CDR3 loop is CASRGQTNYGYTF. In DNA, the CDR3 is TGTGCCAGTCGGGGACAGACTAACTATGGCTACACCTTC.

The chain carries TRBV5-1 and TRBJ1-2; D unclear. In germline, CDR1 is SGHRS, CDR2 YFSETQ. The CDR3 is made up of 13 amino acids. The V end lost 3 bases, the J end lost 8 bases, and 14 bases lay between the germline ends. In nucleotides, the CDR3 is TGCGCCAGCAGCTGGGAGACACGGCTCGGCTACACCTTC. Translating it yields CASSWETRLGYTF.

V and J are TRBV5-6 and TRBJ1-5; D perhaps matches TRBD1 (5 bases). The CDR3 has 16 residues. Germline CDR1 is SGHDT and CDR2 is YYEEEE. Trimming shortened V by 3 bases and J by 1 base, and 14 bases separated the two germline ends. The CDR3 DNA sequence: TGTGCCAGCAGCTCAATGGGGACGCTCAGCAATCAGCCCCAGCATTTT. Its translation: CASSSMGTLSNQPQHF.

V is TRBV5-5 and J is TRBJ2-7; 9 bases line up with TRBD1. After removal of 0 bases from V and 3 bases from J, the junction contained 4 bases not matched to a gene. Germline CDR1 reads SGHKS; CDR2 reads YYEKEE (reference sequence). CDR3 length: 15 amino acids. The CDR3 region has the DNA TGTGCCAGCAGCTTGGTAGGGACAGGGATCTACGAGCAGTACTTC. As protein: CASSLVGTGIYEQYF.

The chain joins TRBV6-2 or TRBV6-3 to TRBJ2-3; D possibly corresponds to TRBD1 (6 bases). This CDR3 has 14 residues. Looked up from germline, CDR1 is MNHEY and CDR2 is SVGEGT. The V and J ends lost 4 bases and 2 bases respectively, with 10 bases between them. For the CDR3, the DNA is TGTGCCAGCAGTTCCGGACAGCTCACAGATACGCAGTATTTT. This codes for CASSSGQLTDTQYF.

The chain uses TRBV24-1 and TRBJ1-3; D uncertain. Germline V CDR1 and CDR2: KGHDR, SFDVKD. The CDR3 contains 11 residues. V was clipped by 3 bases and J by 4 bases, with 0 bases between them. CDR3 protein: CATSDGNTIYF. Here the CDR3 DNA reads TGTGCCACCAGTGATGGAAACACCATATATTTT.

This sequence joins TRBV18 and TRBJ2-7; a possible D gene is TRBD1 (6 bases). V lost 0 bases to trimming and J lost 2 bases, with 29 bases between them. This CDR3 has 21 amino acids. The germline V gene encodes CDR1 KGHSH and CDR2 LQKENI. In nucleotides, the CDR3 is TGTGCCAGCTCACCACCGGGTAGCTACCCGACAGGATCCCAAATGACCTACGAGCAGTACTTC. Its translation is CASSPPGSYPTGSQMTYEQYF.

This clone was recorded only once. The chain has TRBV30 and TRBJ2-2, with 8 bases that match TRBD1. V lost 4 bases and J lost 6; bases outside the gene matches: 7. Germline V gene data show CDR1 as GTSNPN and CDR2 as SVGIG (reference sequence). The CDR3 contains 14 residues. The CDR3 coding sequence is TGTGCCTGGAAATCCAGGGGGCTTTCCGGGGAGCTGTTTTTT. The encoded protein is CAWKSRGLSGELFF. Full variable domain (outside the CDR3, taken from reference TRBV30 and TRBJ2-2): SQTIHQWPATLVQPVGSPLSLECTVEGTSNPNLYWYRQAAGRGLQLLFYSVGIGQISSEVPQNLSASRPQDRQFILSSKKLLLSDSGFYLCAWKSRGLSGELFFGEGSRLTVL.